This T cell receptor beta chain stems from a study of CD4+ T cells in melanoma. The V end was cut by 0 bases, the J end by 7 bases, with 15 bases between. Looked up from germline, CDR1 is LNHNV and CDR2 is YYDKDF (reference sequence). This CDR3 is 15 amino acids long. The protocol was immunoSEQ multiplex PCR, while the TCRdb copy is restricted to in-frame clones and leaves out a portion. The data show about 13,000 clones, 70% seen once. The J gene is TRBJ1-1, the V gene TRBV15; D is possibly TRBD1 (5 bases). Sequenced sample: cells from a culture (not recorded whether cultured in vitro). The receptor's source is a human donor with melanoma. CDR3 sequence (DNA): TGTGCCACCAGCAGAGATCGAGGGACCAGGGTTGAAGCTTTCTTT. Amino acids: CATSRDRGTRVEAFF.